The present entry profiles one T cell receptor (beta chain) with its context. The record originates from a study of control samples from healthy donors and cancer patients. The repertoire was sequenced with immunoSEQ multiplex PCR; TCRdb's copy has only in-frame clones and lacks some. In the table there are some 76,000 clones, roughly 89% of which are singletons. Germline CDR1 GTSNPN, CDR2 SVGIG (reference sequence). CDR3 length: 15 residues. With V trimmed by 2 bases and J by 7 bases, 8 bases remained unmatched. V usage is TRBV30 and J usage is TRBJ1-5; 10 nucleotides align to TRBD1. Sequencing was done on a sample of PBMCs. This clonotype was obtained from a man aged 55-75 years with lung cancer. CDR3 loop: CAWSPGTGVRQPQHF. For the CDR3, the DNA is TGTGCCTGGAGTCCTGGGACAGGGGTACGCCAGCCCCAGCATTTT.